This T cell receptor (beta chain) was identified during a study of cytomegalovirus exposure and HLA in healthy donors. On the study more broadly: Of several hundred genotyped donors, more than 75% clustered with self-reported Caucasian donors.

The study, taken as a whole, reports: Within an earlier analysis, most TCR beta V segments proved productive either about 87% or about 30% of the time. An assumption of roughly uniform sequencing depth across donors underlay the presence/absence analyses.

The donors (healthy individuals) were bone marrow donors. PCR employed 60 Vbeta and 13 Jbeta primers. Libraries were prepared by immunoSEQ multiplex PCR; TCRdb keeps only in-frame clonotypes and omits some of them. Found here are 45,000 to 50,000 clones; the top ten clones hold 17%. CDR1 and CDR2 (germline): LGHNA, YNFKEQ. This CDR3 contains 16 residues. After removal of 0 bases from V and 3 bases from J, the junction contained 5 bases not matched to a gene. Concerning this clone itself: Antigen unknown.

Specimen: PBMCs. This clonotype originated in a male donor in good health and CMV-seronegative. This chain joins TRBV4-2 and TRBJ1-5; 7 bases are shared with TRBD1. CDR3 nucleotide sequence: TGTGCCAGCAGCCAAGAGCCGGGACAGCTCAATCAGCCCCAGCATTTT. Its protein is CASSQEPGQLNQPQHF.